This TCR beta chain derives from a study of control samples from healthy donors and cancer patients. Libraries were prepared by immunoSEQ multiplex PCR; TCRdb keeps only in-frame clonotypes and omits some of them. The table lists more than 75,000 clones, 84% of them singletons. The ends were cut back, 7 bases at V and 5 bases at J, with 11 bases in the middle. CDR3 length equals 12 residues. The germline gives CDR1 SNHLY, CDR2 FYNNEI. Sample: PBMCs. The rearrangement joins TRBV2 to TRBJ1-2; the D gene is possibly TRBD1 (6 bases). The receptor's source is a man aged 65 to 79 with lung cancer. DNA for the CDR3: TGTGCCAGCATTAAGGGGGGGTATGGCTACACCTTC. Translating gives CASIKGGYGYTF.